This T cell receptor beta chain was identified in a study of CD8+CD57+ T cells in acquired aplastic anemia listed by TCRdb under 2018. Regarding the complete study: Extracted DNA from sorted CD4+ and CD8+ cells averaged around 3.3 ug, ranging from roughly 0.17 to 27.4 ug. CD8+CD57+ expansion was defined as a frequency above the mean frequency observed in healthy subjects.

Genomic DNA was used as template for profiling of TCR beta VDJ combinations and CDR3 sequences. TCR repertoire sequencing was run on an Illumina HiSeq 2000. The source study handled its data this way. Repertoire assessment relied on Simpson's diversity index, CDR3 size and DJ length profiles, and TRBV/TRBJ rearrangement plots. The immunodominant clone was defined as the most abundant DNA sequence in deep sequencing data. CDR3 amino acid sequences were checked for sharing between subjects and were compared against published repertoires and the VDJdb database. Clones were called with MiXCR by TCRdb after fastp trimmed the public reads at Q25, and only in-frame beta chains were retained. Under each unique CDR3 protein, matching rows form one entry showing the most common genes and DNA. Clone size and V and J calls follow TCRdb, not the original study. Recorded for this sample are over 150,000 distinct CDR3 sequences; around 50% of them occurred a single time. 10% to 15% of the sample goes to the ten largest clones.

This clonotype showed up just once. Its recognized antigen is unknown. Relative to the germline gene, one junction end is altered; a read error may explain this. Study-wide findings and limitations: CD8+ Simpson's diversity did not differ significantly between patients and healthy controls (P=0.060). Fewer than 35 CD8+ CDR3 sequences were found to be shared between patients and controls, but these sequences appeared to be highly expressed in patients and within the immunodominant clones of the patients.

The patients picked for sequencing were ones in whom flow cytometry had shown an expansion of CD8+CD57+ cells. Every patient had severe acquired aplastic anemia, diagnosed using the International Study of Aplastic Anemia and Agranulocytosis and Camitta criteria. Patients had received no therapy at the time of blood sampling. In the study, sorted CD4+ and CD8+ blood T cells from patients with severe aplastic anemia and from healthy subjects underwent deep sequencing of TCR repertoires. In the USA, patient enrollment took place under clinicaltrials.gov protocols 00001620, 01623167, 00001397, 00071045, 00081523 and 00961064. Ficoll-Paque density gradient centrifugation was used to isolate peripheral blood mononuclear cells. CD4+ and CD8+ T cells were sorted by FACS or magnetic beads before DNA extraction. The sample was sorted CD4+, CD8+, or CD8+CD57+ T cells (not recorded which) from PBMCs. The clonotype comes from a human donor with aplastic anemia.

The CDR3 in this case is CGVGGWDTEAFF. The DNA sequence is given as TGCGGCGTTGGGGGATGGGACACTGAAGCTTTCTTT. Rearrangement joined TRBV29-1 to TRBJ1-1; the D gene is possibly TRBD1, with 5 bases matching. Measured from the cysteine to the phenylalanine, the CDR3 is 12 residues long. Just CDR3 DNA is preserved here, 36 bases in frame from base 1. CDR1 and CDR2 are read off the germline V gene as SQVTM and ANQGSEA.